A selection of T cell receptor beta chains follows, all from one sample in a study of T cells in Graves' hyperthyroidism and ophthalmopathy. TCRdb analysed the multiplex PCR reads with MiXCR anew, one entry per CDR3 protein. The sample lists just under 750,000 distinct CDR3 sequences, approximately 36% occurring once. The specimen sequenced was blood. These receptor sequences come from a woman in her forties with Graves' hyperthyroidism. CDR3s include the opening cysteine and the closing phenylalanine or tryptophan. D genes are given only for firm matches. Size tells how often a clone was seen (once, few, many) or the class of an expanded clone, and some rows leave it out.

j_call	d_call	clone_size	cdr3_length	v_call	cdr3_aa	cdr3_nt
TRBJ2-2	TRBD1	NA	15	TRBV5-4	CASSLTGARVGELFF	TGTGCCAGCAGCTTAACAGGGGCTCGAGTCGGGGAGCTGTTTTTT
TRBJ1-1	TRBD1	NA	18	TRBV7-2	CASSLGDAGGRMITEAFF	TGTGCCAGCAGCTTAGGGGACGCAGGGGGTAGAATGATCACTGAAGCTTTCTTT
TRBJ2-2	NA	many	13	TRBV10-3	CAISGTDTGELFF	TGTGCCATCAGTGGGACAGACACCGGGGAGCTGTTTTTT
TRBJ1-5	NA	NA	20	TRBV24-1	CATSDLSKLGDLNSNQPQHF	TGTGCCACCAGTGATTTGTCCAAACTGGGGGATCTTAATAGCAATCAGCCCCAGCATTTT
TRBJ2-7	NA	NA	16	TRBV28	CASTPWTPLLRDEQYF	TGTGCCAGCACCCCTTGGACACCCCTCCTGCGTGACGAGCAGTACTTC
TRBJ2-7	NA	many	13	TRBV11-2	CASSHGYTYEQYF	TGTGCCAGCAGCCACGGGTATACCTACGAGCAGTACTTC
TRBJ2-6	NA	few	19	TRBV20-1	CSAREVLGLGSSGANVLTF	TGCAGTGCTAGAGAGGTCTTGGGACTCGGGAGCTCTGGGGCCAACGTCCTGACTTTC
TRBJ2-2	NA	few	15	TRBV12-5	CASGLGRAEAGELFF	TGTGCTAGTGGTTTGGGACGAGCGGAGGCGGGGGAGCTGTTTTTT
TRBJ1-6	NA	few	15	TRBV7-2	CASSYSDRRNSPLHF	TGTGCCAGCAGTTACTCGGACAGAAGAAATTCACCCCTCCACTTT
TRBJ2-7	TRBD2	NA	13	TRBV2	CASSAGLAGKRPF	TGTGCCAGCAGTGCGGGACTAGCGGGCAAACGCCCCTTC
TRBJ1-1	NA	many	16	TRBV6-1	CASSVGRFSPNTEAFF	TGTGCCAGCAGTGTGGGGAGATTCTCACCGAACACTGAAGCTTTCTTT
TRBJ1-1	TRBD1	NA	14	TRBV15	CASRAGGMNTEALF	TGTGCCAGCAGAGCAGGGGGGATGAACACTGAAGCTCTCTTT
TRBJ2-5	TRBD1	NA	15	TRBV2	CASSEGTGDQETQYF	TGTGCCAGCAGTGAAGGGACAGGGGATCAAGAGACCCAGTACTTC
TRBJ1-2	NA	many	13	TRBV2	CASPRGTYYGYTF	TGTGCCAGCCCCAGGGGAACCTACTATGGCTACACCTTC
TRBJ2-7	NA	NA	15	TRBV7-2	CASSLGMISSYEQYF	TGTGCCAGCAGCTTAGGAATGATTAGCTCCTACGAGCAGTACTTC
TRBJ1-1	NA	NA	13	TRBV19	CASSGAMNTEAFF	TGTGCCAGTTCAGGGGCGATGAACACTGAAGCTTTCTTT
TRBJ2-5	NA	NA	15	TRBV29-1	CSVEFDGEEGETQYF	TGCAGCGTTGAATTTGATGGGGAAGAAGGAGAGACCCAGTACTTC